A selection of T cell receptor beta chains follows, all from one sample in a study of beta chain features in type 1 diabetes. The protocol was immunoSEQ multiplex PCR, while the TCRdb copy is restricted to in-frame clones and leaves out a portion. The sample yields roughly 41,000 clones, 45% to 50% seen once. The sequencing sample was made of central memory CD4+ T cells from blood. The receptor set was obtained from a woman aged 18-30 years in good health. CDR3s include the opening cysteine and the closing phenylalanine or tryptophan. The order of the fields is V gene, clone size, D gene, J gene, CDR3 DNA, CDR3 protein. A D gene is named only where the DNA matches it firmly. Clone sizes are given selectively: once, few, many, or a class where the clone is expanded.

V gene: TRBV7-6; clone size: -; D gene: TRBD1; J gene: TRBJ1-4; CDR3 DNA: TGTGCCAGCAGCCCGGCCGGGACAGGGGGGGTCGGGGAAAAACTGTTTTTT; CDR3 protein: CASSPAGTGGVGEKLFF
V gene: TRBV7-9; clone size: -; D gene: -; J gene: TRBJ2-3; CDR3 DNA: TGTGCCAGCAGTCGACAGCCCAGGGATACGCAGTATTTT; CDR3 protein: CASSRQPRDTQYF
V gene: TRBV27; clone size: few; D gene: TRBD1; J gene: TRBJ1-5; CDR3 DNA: TGTGCCAGCAGTCCCGACAGGGGTGGAAATCAGCCCCAGCATTTT; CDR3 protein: CASSPDRGGNQPQHF
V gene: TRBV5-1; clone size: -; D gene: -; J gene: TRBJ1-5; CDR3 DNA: TGCGCCAGCAGCTCAGGACTCATCGGCCAGCCCCAGCATTTT; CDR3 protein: CASSSGLIGQPQHF
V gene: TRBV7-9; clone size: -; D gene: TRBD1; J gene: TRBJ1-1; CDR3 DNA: TGTGCCAGCAGCTACAGGGGGAGGGGAATGAACACTGAAGCTTTCTTT; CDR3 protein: CASSYRGRGMNTEAFF
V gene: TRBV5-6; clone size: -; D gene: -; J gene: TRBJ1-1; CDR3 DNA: TGTGCCAGCAACTTACTAGGGGAGGGCAAAACTGAAGCTTTCTTT; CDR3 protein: CASNLLGEGKTEAFF
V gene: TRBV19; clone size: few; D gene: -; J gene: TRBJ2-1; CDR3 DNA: TGTGCCAGTAGTATAGGGGGAGCAAACAATGAGCAGTTCTTC; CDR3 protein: CASSIGGANNEQFF
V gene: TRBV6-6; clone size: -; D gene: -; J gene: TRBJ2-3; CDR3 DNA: TGTGCCAGCAGTAAATCTAGCGGCACAGATACGCAGTATTTT; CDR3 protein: CASSKSSGTDTQYF
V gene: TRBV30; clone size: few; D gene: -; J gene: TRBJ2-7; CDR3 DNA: TGTGCCTGGAGTGTTCGTCGGCCTAGCTCCTACGAGCAGTACTTC; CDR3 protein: CAWSVRRPSSYEQYF
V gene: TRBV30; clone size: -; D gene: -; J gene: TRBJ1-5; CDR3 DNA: TGTGCCTGGAGCCGCAGACCCCTTGAAAGGGGGTATAGCAATCAGCCCCAGCATTTT; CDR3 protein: CAWSRRPLERGYSNQPQHF
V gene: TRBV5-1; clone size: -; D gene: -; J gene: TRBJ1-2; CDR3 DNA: TGCGCCAGCAGCTTGCAGAACAGGGAGAGGGGCTACACCTTC; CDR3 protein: CASSLQNRERGYTF
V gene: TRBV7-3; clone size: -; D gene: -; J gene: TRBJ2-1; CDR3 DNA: TGTGCCAGCAGTTTGAGGGCTCCCTACAATGAGCAGTTCTTC; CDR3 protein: CASSLRAPYNEQFF
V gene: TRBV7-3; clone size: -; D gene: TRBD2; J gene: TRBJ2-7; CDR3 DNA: TGTGCCAGCAGCCTAACTGGGACTACCGCCCGCGAGCAGTACTTC; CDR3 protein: CASSLTGTTAREQYF